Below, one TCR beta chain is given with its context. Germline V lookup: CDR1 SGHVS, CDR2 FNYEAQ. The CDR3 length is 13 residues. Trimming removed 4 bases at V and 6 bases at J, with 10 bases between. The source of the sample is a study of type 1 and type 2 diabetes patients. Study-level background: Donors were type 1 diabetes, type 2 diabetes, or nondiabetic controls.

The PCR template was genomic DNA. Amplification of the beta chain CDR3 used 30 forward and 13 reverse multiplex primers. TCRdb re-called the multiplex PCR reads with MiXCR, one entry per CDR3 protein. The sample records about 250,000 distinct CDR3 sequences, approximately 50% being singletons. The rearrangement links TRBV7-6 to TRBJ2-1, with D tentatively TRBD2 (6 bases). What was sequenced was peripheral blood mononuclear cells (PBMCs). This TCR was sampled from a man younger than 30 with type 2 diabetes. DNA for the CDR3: TGTGCCAGCAGCTCGGGAGTGGGCAATGAGCAGTTCTTC. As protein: CASSSGVGNEQFF.